These T cell receptor beta chains were read from a single sample in a study of T cell repertoires in cytomegalovirus infection. The antigens for these receptors are not known. TCRdb reprocessed the reads via MiXCR and lists one record per CDR3 protein. Of hundreds of thousands of distinct CDR3 sequences listed, approximately 33% are singletons. This material consisted of cultured CD8+ T cells from PBMCs, taken from culture after CMV antigen stimulation. The receptors stem from a human donor in good health (CMV status not recorded). Some clones in this sample may be carry-over from other donors' samples. CDR3s include the opening cysteine and the closing phenylalanine or tryptophan. D genes are given only for firm matches. Only part of the rows carry a size: once, few, many, or a class if the clone is expanded.

14,TRBJ2-2,TRBV11-1,few,-,TGTGCCAGCAGCTTCGGCAGATGGACCGGGGAGCTGTTTTTT,CASSFGRWTGELFF
13,TRBJ2-7,TRBV4-1,many,-,TGCGCCAGCAGCCAAGGCATCCTCTACGAGCAGTACTTC,CASSQGILYEQYF
19,TRBJ1-1,TRBV7-9,few,-,TGTGCCAGCAGCTTAGTACGGGGGGCAGGGATAGATGGGAACACTGAAGCTTTCTTT,CASSLVRGAGIDGNTEAFF
16,TRBJ1-2,TRBV6-6,few,-,TGTGCCAGCAGTTACTCGATCGGGACTTCTAACTATGGCTACACCTTC,CASSYSIGTSNYGYTF
15,TRBJ2-3,TRBV6-1,few,-,TGTGCCAGCAGTGAAAGGGGGGTCGGACCAGATACGCAGTATTTT,CASSERGVGPDTQYF
15,TRBJ1-2,TRBV7-8,-,TRBD1,TGTGCCAGCAGCTTAGAAGGGGGCGCTAGGTATGGCTACACCTTC,CASSLEGGARYGYTF
16,TRBJ1-3,TRBV7-2,many,-,TGTGCCAGCAGCCCTTCGGCCGTCATCTCTGGAAACACCATATATTTT,CASSPSAVISGNTIYF
15,TRBJ2-2,TRBV4-3,-,-,TGCGCCAGCAGCCACCTTGATAGAGGTTCCGGGGAGCTGTTTTTT,CASSHLDRGSGELFF
12,TRBJ2-1,TRBV7-6,many,-,TGTGCCAGCAGCCGATCGGGGAATGAGCAGTTCTTC,CASSRSGNEQFF
15,TRBJ1-1,TRBV5-1,-,-,TGCGCCAGCAGCGTCTCCGGGCCTCCAGACACTGAAGCTTTCTTT,CASSVSGPPDTEAFF
15,TRBJ1-2,TRBV7-4,-,TRBD1,TGTGCCAACAGCTTACCCCAGGGGGTGTTGAATGGCTACACCTTC,CANSLPQGVLNGYTF
12,TRBJ1-1,TRBV29-1,once,-,TGCAGCGTTAACCCGGGGGGCACTGAAGCTTTCTTT,CSVNPGGTEAFF
16,TRBJ1-5,TRBV6-1,few,TRBD1,TGTGCCAGCAGTCCCTCGGGACAGTTTAGCAATCAGCCCCAGCATTTT,CASSPSGQFSNQPQHF
12,TRBJ2-3,TRBV7-6,many,-,TGTGCCAGCAGCGGTAGCACAGATACGCAGTATTTT,CASSGSTDTQYF
18,TRBJ1-2,TRBV4-3,few,TRBD1,TGCGCCAGCAGCCAATCCCCGGCCTTACAGGGGATTCTCTATGGCTACACCTTC,CASSQSPALQGILYGYTF
14,TRBJ2-1,TRBV12-3/TRBV12-4,many,-,TGTGCCAGCACAGGCAGGGGCTTCTACAATGAGCAGTTCTTC,CASTGRGFYNEQFF
15,TRBJ2-1,TRBV7-6,many,-,TGTGCCAGCACCCCTTCCGGGACACCGTACAATGAGCAGTTCTTC,CASTPSGTPYNEQFF
16,TRBJ1-6,TRBV4-1,-,TRBD1,TGCGCCAGCAGCCAAGAACAGGGGTTGTATAATTCACCCCTCCACTTT,CASSQEQGLYNSPLHF
15,TRBJ1-5,TRBV28,-,TRBD1,TGTGCCAGCAGTTGGACAGGGTGGGGCAATCAGCCCCAGCATTTT,CASSWTGWGNQPQHF
13,TRBJ1-3,TRBV7-6,few,-,TGTGCCAGCAGCTTAAGTGTCGTAGACACCATATATTTT,CASSLSVVDTIYF
15,TRBJ2-7,TRBV12-3/TRBV12-4,few,TRBD1,TGTGCCAGCAGTTCACTCCGGGACAGTACCTACGAGCAGTACTTC,CASSSLRDSTYEQYF